A single sample is the source of the 10 T cell receptor beta chains below, sequenced in a study of blood T cell repertoires in COVID-19. Some clones are missing from TCRdb's copy, which holds only in-frame ones; the method was immunoSEQ multiplex PCR. This sample has over 200,000 clones, with around 80% found just once. The sequenced sample was peripheral blood. Receptor source: a human donor in a cohort sampled during active COVID-19.

The chain employs TRBV19 and TRBJ2-2; D might be TRBD2 (6 bases). This CDR3 region has 13 residues. Trimming cost V 0 bases and J 14 bases, with 13 bases left between them. Per germline, CDR1 LNHDA and CDR2 SQIVND (reference sequence). This chain's CDR3 is CASSIDAGRHLFF. In DNA form, the CDR3 reads TGTGCCAGTAGTATAGATGCGGGACGGCATCTGTTTTTT.

The chain links TRBV7-2 to TRBJ2-7; D uncertain. CDR3 length: 12 amino acids. Trimming pared 4 bases from V and 6 bases from J, leaving 10 bases between. Germline lookup yields CDR1 SGHTA and CDR2 FQGNSA. The CDR3 sequence is CASSSRSGEQYF. The CDR3 nucleotides are TGTGCCAGCAGCTCTAGGTCTGGCGAGCAGTACTTC.

The rearrangement uses TRBV7-3 and TRBJ2-1; 14 bases line up with TRBD2. Trimming removed 6 bases from V and 7 bases from J; junction bases left unmatched: 8. The germline gives CDR1 SGHTA, CDR2 FQGTGA. The CDR3 spans 16 residues. CDR3: CASSPRLAGGRNEQFF. DNA for the CDR3: TGTGCCAGCAGTCCCCGACTAGCGGGGGGGAGAAATGAGCAGTTCTTC.

The rearrangement joins TRBV4-2 to TRBJ2-1; maybe TRBD1 (5 bases). The CDR3 is 17 residues long. V was trimmed by 3 bases and J by 4 bases, leaving 19 bases between them. The germline V gene encodes CDR1 LGHNA and CDR2 YNFKEQ. The CDR3 sequence: CASSQKAIGAEYNEQFF. The DNA of the CDR3 is TGTGCCAGCAGCCAGAAAGCTATAGGGGCGGAGTACAATGAGCAGTTCTTC.

V is TRBV18 and J is TRBJ2-7, with no clear D. The germline V gene has CDR1 KGHSH and CDR2 LQKENI. The CDR3 is 12 amino acids. V was trimmed by 5 bases and J by 0 bases, leaving 5 bases between them. CDR3 sequence: CASSVLSYEQYF. The CDR3 DNA follows: TGTGCCAGCTCAGTACTCTCCTACGAGCAGTACTTC.

This chain connects TRBV4-3 to TRBJ2-7, with TRBD2 matching over 10 bases. CDR3 length equals 16 residues. Germline CDR1 and CDR2: LGHNA and YSLEER. The trim removed 1 base at V and 3 bases at J, leaving 6 bases unmatched. The CDR3 here is CASSQGLAGSFYEQYF. In DNA form, the CDR3 reads TGCGCCAGCAGCCAAGGACTAGCGGGTTCGTTCTACGAGCAGTACTTC.

The gene calls are TRBV7-9 and TRBJ2-1; 10 nucleotides agree with TRBD1. Trimming cost V 1 base and J 8 bases; bases outside gene matches: 5. CDR3 length equals 15 residues. Germline CDR1 and CDR2: SEHNR and FQNEAQ (reference sequence). In DNA, the CDR3 is TGTGCCAGCAGCTTAGTGAGGGACAGGGGACATGAGCAGTTCTTC. Residues: CASSLVRDRGHEQFF.

This clone was found a few times. This chain links TRBV5-4 with TRBJ1-4, with a weak D call TRBD1 (5 bases). Germline assignment: CDR1 SGHNT and CDR2 YYREEE (reference sequence). The germline V and J ends were trimmed by 5 bases and 4 bases, with 12 bases remaining between them. The CDR3 is 14 amino acids. CDR3 in amino acids: CASRPDRINEKLFF. CDR3 coding DNA: TGTGCCAGCAGACCCGACAGAATTAATGAAAAACTGTTTTTT. Variable domain in full (rest from reference TRBV5-4 and TRBJ1-4): ETGVTQSPTHLIKTRGQQVTLRCSSQSGHNTVSWYQQALGQGPQFIFQYYREEENGRGNFPPRFSGLQFPNYSSELNVNALELDDSALYLCASRPDRINEKLFFGSGTQLSVL.

In its sample, this clone was seen a few times. The chain joins TRBV7-9 to TRBJ2-3, with 8 positions matching TRBD2. The CDR3 has 14 residues. Germline CDR1 SEHNR, CDR2 FQNEAQ (reference sequence). V shed 3 bases, J shed 3 bases, and the junction held 2 bases outside the gene matches. CDR3 nucleotides: TGTGCCAGCAGCTTTAGCGGGACGACAGATACGCAGTATTTT. Amino acids: CASSFSGTTDTQYF.

The genes are TRBV19 and TRBJ2-3, with TRBD2 matching 9 bases. CDR1 and CDR2 (germline): LNHDA, SQIVND (reference sequence). The CDR3 loop spans 15 amino acids. Trimming cost V 7 bases and J 0 bases; bases outside gene matches: 5. The CDR3 DNA reads TGTGCCAGTAAGGTTAGCGGGGGAAGCACAGATACGCAGTATTTT. Translated: CASKVSGGSTDTQYF.